There are many counts of the clone carrying this T cell receptor (beta chain). Germline lookup yields CDR1 MDHEN and CDR2 SYDVKM. J gave up 1 base and V 11 bases, and 7 bases lay outside the gene matches. The CDR3 loop spans 13 amino acids. This sample is drawn from a study of T cells in Graves' hyperthyroidism and ophthalmopathy. The TCR beta CDR3 regions underwent amplification using RNA transcripts as the source. First-round RT-PCR targeting the TCR CDR3 was performed with the HTBI primer set. TCRdb processed the multiplex PCR reads anew with MiXCR; each CDR3 protein has one entry. The data contain hundreds of thousands of distinct CDR3 sequences, less than 25% of them singletons.

The TCR comes from a man under 40 with Graves' ophthalmopathy. V is TRBV28 and J is TRBJ1-1, with 7 bases aligning to TRBD1. The sequencing input was blood. CDR3 residues: CAVERDRNTEAFF. The CDR3 DNA sequence: TGTGCCGTAGAACGGGACAGGAACACTGAAGCTTTCTTT.